The sequence of this TCR beta chain was determined in a study of blood T cell repertoires in COVID-19. About the research overall: Samples representing acute and convalescent COVID-19 were sourced from the United States, Italy and Spain.

Germline V lookup: CDR1 SGHRS, CDR2 YFSETQ. Trimming stripped 3 bases from V and 3 bases from J, with 10 bases between. The CDR3 has 14 amino acids. TCRdb keeps only in-frame clones here, not all; method: immunoSEQ multiplex PCR. The profile covers under 250,000 clones, with around 82% appearing a single time and more than 6.5% taken by the ten largest. V is TRBV5-1 and J is TRBJ2-1, with a possible D match to TRBD2 (5 bases). Source material: peripheral blood. This clonotype originated in a middle-aged man with active or convalescent COVID-19. The CDR3 region has the DNA TGCGCCAGCAGCTCGGGAACCGACTACAATGAGCAGTTCTTC. Its translation is CASSSGTDYNEQFF.